The 17 T cell receptor beta chains below come from one sample, sequenced in a study of cytomegalovirus exposure and HLA in healthy donors. The study ran its PCR with 60 Vbeta and 13 Jbeta primers. Here immunoSEQ multiplex PCR was the method, and the copy in TCRdb shows in-frame clones only, minus some. The sample lists 200,000 to 250,000 clones, 85% to 90% seen once, with 0.9% to 1.1% in the top ten. Sequencing was performed on PBMCs. The receptors shown here come from a woman in her late teens or twenties in good health and CMV-seronegative.

The gene calls are TRBV4-2 and TRBJ2-7; the D is unclear. This CDR3 contains 16 residues. V was shortened by 0 bases and J by 0 bases, with 12 bases between the two germline ends. Germline CDR1 LGHNA, CDR2 YNFKEQ. The CDR3 loop is CASSQDWADSSYEQYF. Written as DNA, the CDR3 is TGTGCCAGCAGCCAAGATTGGGCAGATAGCTCCTACGAGCAGTACTTC.

CDR3 region: CASSRKLGVGGNSPLHF. For the CDR3, the DNA is TGTGCCAGCAGTAGAAAGCTCGGGGTTGGTGGGAATTCACCCCTCCACTTT. The chain uses TRBV25-1 and TRBJ1-6; D unclear. V lost 5 bases to trimming and J lost 7 bases, with 21 bases between them. The CDR3 has 17 amino acids. Germline lookup yields CDR1 MGHDK and CDR2 SYGVNS.

This chain links TRBV5-1 with TRBJ2-7; 8 nucleotides match TRBD2. This CDR3 contains 15 residues. J lost 2 bases, V lost 0 bases, and 4 bases had no gene match. Germline lookup yields CDR1 SGHRS and CDR2 YFSETQ. CDR3 DNA: TGCGCCAGCAGCTTGGGACTAGCGACGGCCTACGAGCAGTACTTC. It encodes CASSLGLATAYEQYF.

CDR3 sequence (DNA): TGTGCCAGCAGCTTGGGAGGGAATGAAAAACTGTTTTTT. Residues: CASSLGGNEKLFF. J is TRBJ1-4 and V is TRBV13; the D is unclear. CDR3 length equals 13 residues. V was clipped by 3 bases and J by 5 bases, with 7 bases between them. CDR1 and CDR2 from the germline V gene are PRHDT and FYEKMQ (reference sequence).

Note on this clone: Other DNA sequences in this sample translate to the same CDR3. The rearrangement links TRBV6-5 to TRBJ1-4; no clear D gene. V was trimmed by 0 bases and J by 6 bases, leaving 5 bases between them. Germline assignment: CDR1 MNHEY and CDR2 SVGAGI. The CDR3 extends over 13 amino acids. CDR3 nucleotide sequence: TGTGCCAGCAGTTACTCGAGATATGAAAAACTGTTTTTT. It translates to CASSYSRYEKLFF.

The rearrangement joins TRBV15 to TRBJ2-1, with D tentatively TRBD2 (7 bases). Trimming stripped 0 bases from V and 9 bases from J, with 27 bases between. This CDR3 is 19 amino acids long. CDR1 LNHNV and CDR2 YYDKDF come from the germline V gene (reference sequence). CDR3 residues: CATSRDGVSWGGNVGEQFF. In DNA form, the CDR3 reads TGTGCCACCAGCAGAGATGGTGTATCGTGGGGGGGCAATGTGGGTGAGCAGTTCTTC.

This clone was detected once. CDR3 protein: CASSLVGAGGSPLHF. DNA for the CDR3: TGCGCCAGCAGCTTGGTCGGGGCTGGGGGCTCACCCCTCCACTTT. The chain recombines TRBV5-1 with TRBJ1-6; D is perhaps TRBD1 (6 bases). V gave up 0 bases and J gave up 10 bases, with 14 bases separating them. This CDR3 region has 15 residues. CDR1 is SGHRS and CDR2 is YFSETQ in the germline V gene.

The chain couples TRBV9 to TRBJ2-3; D might be TRBD2 (6 bases). V shed 4 bases and J shed 1 base, with 13 bases lying between them. This CDR3 is 15 amino acids long. Germline V gene sequence: CDR1 SGDLS, CDR2 YYNGEE. Here the CDR3 DNA reads TGTGCCAGCAGCCCTGGGACTCCTGGCACAGATACGCAGTATTTT. Amino acid sequence: CASSPGTPGTDTQYF.

The rearrangement links TRBV4-1 to TRBJ1-4; 12 bases fit TRBD1. Germline assignment: CDR1 MGHRA and CDR2 YSYEKL. The V gene end was trimmed by 0 bases and the J gene end by 7 bases; junction bases not matched to a gene: 3. The CDR3 is 16 residues long. CDR3 loop: CASSQEGQGAIEKLFF. The CDR3 nucleotides read TGCGCCAGCAGCCAAGAGGGACAGGGGGCGATTGAAAAACTGTTTTTT.

J is TRBJ2-1 and V is TRBV14, with 8 nucleotides matching TRBD2. V lost 6 bases, J lost 6 bases, and 10 bases stayed unmatched. Germline lookup yields CDR1 SGHDN and CDR2 FVKESK. This CDR3 is built from 15 residues. CDR3 loop: CASSYSGRAVNEQFF. The CDR3 DNA sequence: TGTGCCAGCAGTTACAGCGGGAGAGCCGTCAATGAGCAGTTCTTC.

The chain links TRBV29-1 to TRBJ1-4; D gene ambiguous. Per the germline V gene, CDR1 is SQVTM and CDR2 is ANQGSEA. Between the trimmed V and J ends, which lost 7 bases and 1 base, there was a span of 16 bases. CDR3 length: 15 amino acids. This CDR3 reads CSAQEVGLTNEKLFF. The CDR3 nucleotides read TGCAGCGCCCAGGAGGTCGGACTAACTAATGAAAAACTGTTTTTT.

This sequence joins TRBV5-1 and TRBJ2-7, with D perhaps TRBD2 (6 bases). Germline V CDR1 and CDR2: SGHRS, YFSETQ. CDR3 length: 12 amino acids. V was trimmed by 3 bases and J by 5 bases, leaving 9 bases between them. The CDR3 is CASSSGENEQYF. For the CDR3, the DNA is TGCGCCAGCAGCTCGGGAGAGAACGAGCAGTACTTC.

The V and J genes are TRBV27 and TRBJ2-1, with TRBD2 as a possible D gene (6 bases). This CDR3 has 17 amino acids. Germline V lookup: CDR1 MNHEY, CDR2 SMNVEV (reference sequence). Trimming took 0 bases from V and 5 from J, leaving 17 bases between them. Here the CDR3 reads CASSLSRYGGQDNEQFF. DNA of the CDR3: TGTGCCAGCAGTTTATCGAGATACGGAGGGCAAGACAATGAGCAGTTCTTC.

The V and J genes are TRBV5-1 and TRBJ2-5; 8 nucleotides align to TRBD2. Germline CDR1 SGHRS, CDR2 YFSETQ. J lost 3 bases, V lost 2 bases, and 6 bases had no gene match. CDR3 length: 15 amino acids. The CDR3 DNA is TGCGCCAGCAGCTTAACGACAGCGGGAGAAGAGACCCAGTACTTC. This codes for CASSLTTAGEETQYF.

The chain links TRBV18 to TRBJ1-4; the D gene is possibly TRBD1 (6 bases). The CDR3 is 14 residues long. V was shortened by 6 bases and J by 3 bases, with 11 bases between the two germline ends. The germline V gene encodes CDR1 KGHSH and CDR2 LQKENI. CDR3 region: CASSKGGANEKLFF. The CDR3, as DNA: TGTGCCAGCTCGAAAGGGGGGGCTAATGAAAAACTGTTTTTT.

V and J are TRBV5-4 and TRBJ1-1, with D possibly matching TRBD1 (5 bases). In germline, CDR1 is SGHNT, CDR2 YYREEE (reference sequence). V was cut by 4 bases and J by 4 bases, with 17 bases left in between. The CDR3 has 15 residues. The CDR3 nucleotides read TGTGCCAGCAGCCGCCAACAGGTTAGTAGCACTGAAGCTTTCTTT. Its translation: CASSRQQVSSTEAFF.

V is TRBV7-6 and J is TRBJ2-7; D possibly corresponds to TRBD1 (5 bases). The CDR3 runs 13 residues. CDR1 and CDR2 from the germline V gene are SGHVS and FNYEAQ. The germline V and J ends were trimmed by 3 bases and 3 bases, with 9 bases remaining between them. DNA of the CDR3: TGTGCCAGCAGCTTTACCAGGGACTACGAGCAGTACTTC. It encodes CASSFTRDYEQYF.